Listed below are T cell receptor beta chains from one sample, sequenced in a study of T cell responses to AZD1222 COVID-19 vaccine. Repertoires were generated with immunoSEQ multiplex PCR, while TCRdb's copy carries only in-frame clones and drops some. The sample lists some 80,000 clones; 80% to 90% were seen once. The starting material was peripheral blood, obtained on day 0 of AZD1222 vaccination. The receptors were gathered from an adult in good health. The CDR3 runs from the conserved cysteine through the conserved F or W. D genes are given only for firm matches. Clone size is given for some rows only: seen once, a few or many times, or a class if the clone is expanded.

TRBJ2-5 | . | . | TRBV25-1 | TGTGCCAGCAGCTTCGGGACCCGCCGGACCCAGTACTTC | CASSFGTRRTQYF
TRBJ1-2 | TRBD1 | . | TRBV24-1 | TGTGCCACCAGTATCTCGGGACAGGGGTTCGGTGGCTACACCTTC | CATSISGQGFGGYTF
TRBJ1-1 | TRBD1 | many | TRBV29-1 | TGCAGCGTTGAACAGGGGGCCACTGAAGCTTTCTTT | CSVEQGATEAFF
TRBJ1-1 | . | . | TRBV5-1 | TGCGCCAGCAGCTTGGTAACGGAGACTGAAGCTTTCTTT | CASSLVTETEAFF
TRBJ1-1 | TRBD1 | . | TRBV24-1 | TGTGCCACCAGCGAATTTCAGGGGGCGAAAGCTTTCTTT | CATSEFQGAKAFF
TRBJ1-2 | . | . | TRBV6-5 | TGTGCCAGCAGTTTTCGTCAAAACTATGGCTACACCTTC | CASSFRQNYGYTF
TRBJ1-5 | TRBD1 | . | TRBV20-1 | TGCAGTGCTAGTTCGGCAGGGGGTCTTAATCAGCCCCAGCATTTT | CSASSAGGLNQPQHF
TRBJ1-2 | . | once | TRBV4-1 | TGCGCCAGCAGCCAAGATTCCCCCTTGATGCCTGGCTACACCTTC | CASSQDSPLMPGYTF
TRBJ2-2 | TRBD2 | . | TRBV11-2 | TGTGCCAGCAGCGATTTGACTAGCGGGGGGGCCTGGACCGGGGAGCTGTTTTTT | CASSDLTSGGAWTGELFF
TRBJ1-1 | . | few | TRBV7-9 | TGTGCCAGCAGCTTAGCGGTCGCGAACACTGAAGCTTTCTTT | CASSLAVANTEAFF
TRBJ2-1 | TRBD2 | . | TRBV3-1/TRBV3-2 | TGTGCCAGCAGCCCCTCGGGACTAGCGGTCAATGAGCAGTTCTTC | CASSPSGLAVNEQFF
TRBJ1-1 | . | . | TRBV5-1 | TGCGCCAGCAGCTTGGCGCTTGCGGGGGCGCGAATGGCTTTCTTT | CASSLALAGARMAFF
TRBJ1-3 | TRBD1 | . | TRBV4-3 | TGCGCCAGCAGCCTATTCAGGGATGACAGGGTCTTCTCTGGAAACACCATATATTTT | CASSLFRDDRVFSGNTIYF
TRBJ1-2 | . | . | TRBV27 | TGTGCCAGCAGTGGTCAGAACTATGGCTACACCTTC | CASSGQNYGYTF
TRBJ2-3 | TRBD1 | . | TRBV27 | TGTGCCAGCAGTGAATCCGGGACAGGGTATTGGACAGATACGCAGTATTTT | CASSESGTGYWTDTQYF
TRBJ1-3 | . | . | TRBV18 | TGTGCCAGCTCATTCGACAGTGTCTCTGGAAACACCATATATTTT | CASSFDSVSGNTIYF
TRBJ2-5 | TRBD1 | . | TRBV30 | TGTGCCTGGAGCGGACAGGGACCCGGGGAGACCCAGTACTTC | CAWSGQGPGETQYF
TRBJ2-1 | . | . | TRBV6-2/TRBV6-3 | TGTGCCAGCAGCCCCGTTAGGGGGAGTTCCTACAATGAGCAGTTCTTC | CASSPVRGSSYNEQFF
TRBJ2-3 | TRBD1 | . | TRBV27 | TGTGCCAGCAGTCTGCGATGGGACAGCGTAACTAGCACAGATACGCAGTATTTT | CASSLRWDSVTSTDTQYF
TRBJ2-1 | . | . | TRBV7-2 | TGTGCCAGCAGCTTAGAGCGGGGGAGGGGGCGGTACAATGAGCAGTTCTTC | CASSLERGRGRYNEQFF
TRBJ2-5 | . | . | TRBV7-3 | TGTGCCAGCAGCTTAATAGGGAGGGGGGTCTCTTCTGAGACCCAGTACTTC | CASSLIGRGVSSETQYF
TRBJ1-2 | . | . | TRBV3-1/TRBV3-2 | TGTGCCAGCAGCCAAGGAGGGAGGACCACCAAAGGCTACACCTTC | CASSQGGRTTKGYTF
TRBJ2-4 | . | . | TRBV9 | TGTGCCAGCAGCGTAGTGGACTCGGGAAACATTCAGTACTTC | CASSVVDSGNIQYF
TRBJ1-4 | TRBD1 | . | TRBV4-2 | TGTGCCAGCAGCCCAGCCGGACAGGCGATAAATGAAAAACTGTTTTTT | CASSPAGQAINEKLFF
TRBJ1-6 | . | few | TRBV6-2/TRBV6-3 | TGTGCCAGCAGTAACGAAGACATTTATAATTCACCCCTCCACTTT | CASSNEDIYNSPLHF
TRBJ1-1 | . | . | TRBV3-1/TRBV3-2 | TGTGCCAGCAGCCAAGATAGAAGGGGCGTAGACACTGAAGCTTTCTTT | CASSQDRRGVDTEAFF
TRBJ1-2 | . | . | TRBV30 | TGTGCCTGGAACCGGGTGGATGGCTACACCTTC | CAWNRVDGYTF
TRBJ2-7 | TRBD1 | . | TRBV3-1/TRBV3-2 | TGTGCCAGCAGCCAAGGTTCGGACAGGGGCTACGAGCAGTACTTC | CASSQGSDRGYEQYF
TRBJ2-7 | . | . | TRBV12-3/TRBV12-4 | TGTGCCAGCAGACGTACAGGGACCAACGAGCAGTACTTC | CASRRTGTNEQYF
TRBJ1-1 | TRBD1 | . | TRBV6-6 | TGTGCCAGCAGATGGACAGGGAACACTGAAGCTTTCTTT | CASRWTGNTEAFF
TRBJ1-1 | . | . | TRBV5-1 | TGCGCCAGCGGCGGGGCGAAGACAGGCGAAGCTTTCTTT | CASGGAKTGEAFF
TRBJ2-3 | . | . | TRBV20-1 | TGCAGTGCTACCCAACGATATACGCAGTATTTT | CSATQRYTQYF
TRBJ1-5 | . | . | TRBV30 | TGTGCCTGGAGTGTAGGCAGGGACCAGCCCCAGCATTTT | CAWSVGRDQPQHF